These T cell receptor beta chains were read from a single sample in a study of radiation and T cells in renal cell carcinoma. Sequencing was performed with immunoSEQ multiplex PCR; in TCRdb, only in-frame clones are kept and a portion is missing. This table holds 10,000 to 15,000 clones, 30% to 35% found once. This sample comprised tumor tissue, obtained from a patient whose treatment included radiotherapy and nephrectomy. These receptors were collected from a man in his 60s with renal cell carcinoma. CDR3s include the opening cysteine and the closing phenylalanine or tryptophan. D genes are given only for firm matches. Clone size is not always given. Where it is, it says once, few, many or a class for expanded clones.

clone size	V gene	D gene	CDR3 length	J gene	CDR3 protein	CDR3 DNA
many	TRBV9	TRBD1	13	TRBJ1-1	CASRGTGNTEAFF	TGTGCCAGTAGGGGGACAGGGAACACTGAAGCTTTCTTT
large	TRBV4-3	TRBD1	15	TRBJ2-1	CASSQGRGLRNEQFF	TGCGCCAGCAGCCAAGGCAGGGGGCTAAGGAATGAGCAGTTCTTC
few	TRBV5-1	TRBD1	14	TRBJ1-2	CASSLDRGLDGYTF	TGCGCCAGCAGCTTGGACAGGGGGCTGGATGGCTACACCTTC
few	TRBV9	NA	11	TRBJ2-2	CASSVAGELFF	TGTGCCAGCAGCGTAGCCGGGGAGCTGTTTTTT
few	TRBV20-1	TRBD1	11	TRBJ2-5	CSAIRGETQYF	TGCAGTGCTATCAGGGGGGAGACCCAGTACTTC
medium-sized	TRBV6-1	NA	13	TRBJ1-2	CASRGDINYGYTF	TGTGCCAGCAGGGGGGACATCAACTATGGCTACACCTTC
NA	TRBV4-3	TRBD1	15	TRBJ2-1	CASSRDRSPYNEQFF	TGCGCCAGCAGCCGGGACAGAAGCCCGTACAATGAGCAGTTCTTC
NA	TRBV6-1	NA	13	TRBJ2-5	CASSEAGEETQYF	TGTGCCAGCAGTGAAGCAGGAGAGGAGACCCAGTACTTC
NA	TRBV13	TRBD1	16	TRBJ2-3	CASSLYRGLGADTQYF	TGTGCCAGCAGCTTATACAGGGGGCTCGGCGCAGATACGCAGTATTTT
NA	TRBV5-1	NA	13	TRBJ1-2	CASSLKEDYGYTF	TGCGCCAGCAGCTTGAAAGAAGACTATGGCTACACCTTC
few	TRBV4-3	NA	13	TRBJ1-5	CASSQGQLQPQHF	TGCGCCAGCAGCCAAGGGCAGTTGCAGCCCCAGCATTTT
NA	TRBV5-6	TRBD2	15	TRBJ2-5	CASSIGLAGRETQYF	TGTGCCAGCAGCATCGGACTAGCGGGACGTGAGACCCAGTACTTC
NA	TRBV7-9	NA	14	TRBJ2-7	CASRPVGQSVEQYF	TGTGCCAGCAGGCCTGTAGGGCAGTCAGTTGAGCAGTACTTC
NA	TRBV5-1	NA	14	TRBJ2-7	CASRGQVSSYEQYF	TGCGCCAGCAGGGGGCAGGTAAGCTCCTACGAGCAGTACTTC
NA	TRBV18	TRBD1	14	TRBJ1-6	CASSAGQGGSPLHF	TGTGCCAGCTCGGCGGGACAGGGGGGCTCACCCCTCCACTTT
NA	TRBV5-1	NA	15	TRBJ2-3	CASSSRDTRTDTQYF	TGCGCCAGCAGCTCCCGGGACACTCGCACAGATACGCAGTATTTT
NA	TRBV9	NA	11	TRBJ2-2	CASSAGGELFF	TGTGCCAGCAGCGCCGGAGGGGAGCTGTTTTTT
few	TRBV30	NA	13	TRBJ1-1	CAWSVQRNTEAFF	TGTGCCTGGAGTGTACAGCGGAACACTGAAGCTTTCTTT
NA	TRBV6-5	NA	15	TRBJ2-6	CASSYSSSGANVLTF	TGTGCCAGCAGTTACTCGAGCTCTGGGGCCAACGTCCTGACTTTC
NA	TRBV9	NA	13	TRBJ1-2	CASSVGAGNGYTF	TGTGCCAGCAGCGTAGGCGCGGGAAATGGCTACACCTTC
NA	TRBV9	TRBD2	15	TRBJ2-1	CASSPSGRGVGEQFF	TGTGCCAGCAGCCCTAGCGGGAGAGGCGTCGGTGAGCAGTTCTTC
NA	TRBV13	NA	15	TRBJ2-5	CASSPSSDAKETQYF	TGTGCCAGCAGCCCCAGCTCGGACGCGAAAGAGACCCAGTACTTC
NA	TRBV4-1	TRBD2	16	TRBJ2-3	CASSQEGTSGGRTQYF	TGCGCCAGCAGCCAAGAAGGGACTAGCGGGGGGCGAACGCAGTATTTT
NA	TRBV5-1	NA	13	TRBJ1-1	CASTKDRNTEAFF	TGCGCCAGCACAAAAGACAGGAACACTGAAGCTTTCTTT
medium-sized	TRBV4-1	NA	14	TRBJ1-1	CAASEAGDSREAFF	TGCGCCGCCTCAGAGGCAGGCGATTCAAGAGAAGCTTTCTTT
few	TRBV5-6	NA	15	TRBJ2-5	CASSFTSGTSETQYF	TGTGCCAGCAGCTTTACTTCGGGAACTTCGGAGACCCAGTACTTC
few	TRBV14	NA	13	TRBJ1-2	CASSATGTYGYTF	TGTGCCAGCAGCGCTACAGGGACCTATGGCTACACCTTC
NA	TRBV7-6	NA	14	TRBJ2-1	CASSLARQNNEQFF	TGTGCCAGCAGCTTAGCGAGGCAGAACAATGAGCAGTTCTTC
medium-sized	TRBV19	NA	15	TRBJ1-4	CASSIATDNNEKLFF	TGTGCCAGTAGTATAGCGACCGATAATAATGAAAAACTGTTTTTT
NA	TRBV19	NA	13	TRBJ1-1	CASSSQMNTEAFF	TGTGCCAGTAGTTCCCAGATGAACACTGAAGCTTTCTTT
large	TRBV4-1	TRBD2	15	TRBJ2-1	CASSQGLAGGLEQFF	TGCGCCAGCAGCCAAGGACTAGCGGGAGGTCTTGAGCAGTTCTTC
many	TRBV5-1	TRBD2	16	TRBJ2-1	CASSLTGLATYNEQFF	TGCGCCAGCAGCTTGACGGGACTAGCCACCTACAATGAGCAGTTCTTC
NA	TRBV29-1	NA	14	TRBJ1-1	CSAAGGAMNTEAFF	TGCAGCGCTGCCGGGGGGGCCATGAACACTGAAGCTTTCTTT
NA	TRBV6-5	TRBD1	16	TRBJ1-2	CASSYGSDRAHYGYTF	TGTGCCAGCAGTTACGGTTCAGACAGGGCGCACTATGGCTACACCTTC
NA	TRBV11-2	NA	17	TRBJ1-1	CASSFGPLEWMNTEAFF	TGTGCCAGCAGCTTTGGTCCCCTAGAGTGGATGAACACTGAAGCTTTCTTT
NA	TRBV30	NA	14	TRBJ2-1	CAWGDGSSYNEQFF	TGTGCCTGGGGGGACGGGAGCTCCTACAATGAGCAGTTCTTC
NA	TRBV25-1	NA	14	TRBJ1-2	CASSASGGGYGYTF	TGTGCCAGCAGTGCTTCGGGGGGCGGCTATGGCTACACCTTC
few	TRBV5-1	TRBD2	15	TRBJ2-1	CASSLRGGGYDEQFF	TGCGCCAGCAGCTTGCGTGGCGGGGGGTACGATGAGCAGTTCTTC